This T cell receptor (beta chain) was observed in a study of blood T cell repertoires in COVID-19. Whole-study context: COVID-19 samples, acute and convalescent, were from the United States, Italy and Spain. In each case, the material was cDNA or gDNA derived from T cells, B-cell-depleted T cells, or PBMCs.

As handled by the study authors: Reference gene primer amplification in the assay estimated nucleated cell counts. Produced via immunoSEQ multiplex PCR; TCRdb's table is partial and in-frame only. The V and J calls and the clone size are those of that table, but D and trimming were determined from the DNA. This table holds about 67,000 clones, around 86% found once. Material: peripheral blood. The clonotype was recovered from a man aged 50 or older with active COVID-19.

This CDR3 is CASSQWGQGTEAFF. The DNA of the CDR3 is TGTGCCAGCAGCCAGTGGGGACAGGGGACTGAAGCTTTCTTT. The chain is built from TRBV14 and TRBJ1-1; 10 nucleotides align to TRBD1. This CDR3 comprises 14 residues. The V and J ends lost 3 bases and 5 bases, in that order; junction bases with no gene match: 3. Germline assignment: CDR1 SGHDN and CDR2 FVKESK.